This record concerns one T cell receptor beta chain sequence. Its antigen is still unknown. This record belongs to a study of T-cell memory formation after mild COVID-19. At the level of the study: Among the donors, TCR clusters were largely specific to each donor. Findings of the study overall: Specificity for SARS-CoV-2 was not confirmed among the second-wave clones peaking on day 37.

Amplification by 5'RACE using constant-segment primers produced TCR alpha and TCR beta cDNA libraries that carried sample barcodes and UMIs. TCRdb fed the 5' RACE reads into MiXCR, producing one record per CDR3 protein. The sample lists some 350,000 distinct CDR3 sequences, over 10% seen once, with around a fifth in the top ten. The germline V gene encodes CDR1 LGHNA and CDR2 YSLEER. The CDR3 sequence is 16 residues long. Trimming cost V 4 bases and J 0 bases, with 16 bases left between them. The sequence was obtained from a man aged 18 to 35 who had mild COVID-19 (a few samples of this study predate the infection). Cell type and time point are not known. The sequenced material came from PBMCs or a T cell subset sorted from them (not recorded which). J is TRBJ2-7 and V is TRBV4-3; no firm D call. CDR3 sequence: CASSPGAGASSYEQYF. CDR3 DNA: TGCGCCAGCAGCCCGGGTGCTGGAGCCAGCTCCTACGAGCAGTACTTC.